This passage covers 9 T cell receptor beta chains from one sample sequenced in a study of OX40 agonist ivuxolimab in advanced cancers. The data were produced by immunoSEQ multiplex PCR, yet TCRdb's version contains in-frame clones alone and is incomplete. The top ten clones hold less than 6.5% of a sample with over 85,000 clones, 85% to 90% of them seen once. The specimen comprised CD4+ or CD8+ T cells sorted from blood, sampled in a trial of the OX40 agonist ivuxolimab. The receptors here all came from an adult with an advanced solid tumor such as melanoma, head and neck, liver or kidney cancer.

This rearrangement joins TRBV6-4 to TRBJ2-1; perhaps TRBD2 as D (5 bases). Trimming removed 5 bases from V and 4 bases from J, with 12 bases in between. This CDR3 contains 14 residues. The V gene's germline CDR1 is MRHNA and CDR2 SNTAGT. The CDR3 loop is CASSREGGYNEQFF. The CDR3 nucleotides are TGTGCCAGCAGTAGAGAGGGCGGGTACAATGAGCAGTTCTTC.

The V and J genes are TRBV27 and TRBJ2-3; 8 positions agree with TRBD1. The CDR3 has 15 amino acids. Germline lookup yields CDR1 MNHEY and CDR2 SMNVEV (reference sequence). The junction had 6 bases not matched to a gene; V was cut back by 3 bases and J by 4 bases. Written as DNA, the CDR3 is TGTGCCAGCAGTTTGTGGGACAGGTCGTCAGATACGCAGTATTTT. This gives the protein CASSLWDRSSDTQYF.

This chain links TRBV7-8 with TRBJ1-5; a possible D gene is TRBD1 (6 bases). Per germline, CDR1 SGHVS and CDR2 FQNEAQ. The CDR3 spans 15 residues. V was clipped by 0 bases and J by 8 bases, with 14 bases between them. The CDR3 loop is CASSLAGQGNKPQHF. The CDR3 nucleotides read TGTGCCAGCAGCTTAGCGGGCCAGGGGAATAAGCCCCAGCATTTT.

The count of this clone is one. The CDR3 DNA sequence: TGTGCCAGCAGCGGGCAGGTTGGCGGAAACACCATATATTTT. It codes for CASSGQVGGNTIYF. The chain combines TRBV11-1 with TRBJ1-3; D is unclear. The length of the CDR3 is 14 residues. Looked up from germline, CDR1 is SGHAT and CDR2 is FQDESV (reference sequence). V lost 5 bases and J lost 4, with 12 bases in between.

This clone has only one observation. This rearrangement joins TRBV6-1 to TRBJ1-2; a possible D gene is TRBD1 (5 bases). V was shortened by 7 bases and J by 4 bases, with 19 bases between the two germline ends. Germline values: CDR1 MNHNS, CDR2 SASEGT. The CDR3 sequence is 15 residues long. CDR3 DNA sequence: TGTGCCAGCACCCTTGGGGGGGGGTTTCGCTATGGCTACACCTTC. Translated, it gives CASTLGGGFRYGYTF.

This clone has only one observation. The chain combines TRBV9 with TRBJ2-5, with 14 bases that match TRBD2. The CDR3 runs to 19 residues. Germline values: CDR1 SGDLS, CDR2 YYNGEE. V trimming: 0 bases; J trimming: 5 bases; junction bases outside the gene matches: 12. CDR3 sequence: CASSVDPHGLAGGLETQYF. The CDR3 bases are TGTGCCAGCAGCGTAGATCCCCACGGACTAGCGGGGGGTTTGGAGACCCAGTACTTC.

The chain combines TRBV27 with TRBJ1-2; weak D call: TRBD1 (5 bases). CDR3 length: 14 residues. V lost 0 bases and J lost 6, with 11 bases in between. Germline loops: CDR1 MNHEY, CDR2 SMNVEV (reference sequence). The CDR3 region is CASSLSAGWNGYTF. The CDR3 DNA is TGTGCCAGCAGTTTATCCGCAGGGTGGAATGGCTACACCTTC.

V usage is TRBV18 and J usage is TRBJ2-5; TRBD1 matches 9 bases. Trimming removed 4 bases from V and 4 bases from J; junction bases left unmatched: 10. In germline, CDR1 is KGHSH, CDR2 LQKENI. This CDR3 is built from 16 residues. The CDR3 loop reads CASSLFRDRETETQYF. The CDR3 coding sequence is TGTGCCAGCTCACTTTTCCGGGACAGGGAAACAGAGACCCAGTACTTC.

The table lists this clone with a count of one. CDR3 nucleotides: TGTGCCTGGAGTGAGTTTGGGACAGGGGATGAAAAACTGTTTTTT. Protein sequence: CAWSEFGTGDEKLFF. The gene calls are TRBV30 and TRBJ1-4; 10 nucleotides line up with TRBD1. With 1 base clipped from V and 6 bases from J, the junction kept 5 bases outside the gene matches. Looked up from germline, CDR1 is GTSNPN and CDR2 is SVGIG (reference sequence). The length of the CDR3 is 15 residues. Complete variable domain (other parts from reference TRBV30 and TRBJ1-4): SQTIHQWPATLVQPVGSPLSLECTVEGTSNPNLYWYRQAAGRGLQLLFYSVGIGQISSEVPQNLSASRPQDRQFILSSKKLLLSDSGFYLCAWSEFGTGDEKLFFGSGTQLSVL.